The entry below gives a single T cell receptor (beta chain) sequence along with its context. Its specific antigen is unknown. Base quality data are lacking; no much larger clone is found one base away. Sequences SGHTA (CDR1) and FQGNSA (CDR2) are obtained from the germline V gene. V is clipped by 2 bases and J by 7 bases, and the sequence between their germline boundaries is 12 bases long. The cysteine opens and the phenylalanine closes a CDR3 of 15 amino acids. Left in the record is the CDR3 DNA by itself, 45 bases read in frame from the first base. The data derive from a study of T cell responses to AZD1222 COVID-19 vaccine (dated by TCRdb to the early 2020s). Broadly, across the study: AZD1222 recipients whose second dose came at about 4 weeks and those whose second dose came at about 12 weeks were combined into one group, since spike-specific TCR depth and breadth did not differ between the two schedules. Enrollment into the trials was organized by age into subgroups of 18-55, 56-69 and 70-plus years, and those subgroups contained roughly 150, 30 and 60 TCR-sequenced participants, respectively. TCR sequencing covered more than 230 trial participants: about 210 given two doses of AZD1222 and 26 given two doses of MenACWY control vaccine.

The CDR3 regions of human TCRbeta chains were analyzed by immunosequencing. In the paper's pipeline: Repertoire TCRs were matched against a reference library of SARS-CoV-2-specific TCRs generated with the MIRA antigen-specificity platform. Breadth was defined as the fraction of unique TCRs that were SARS-CoV-2-associated. Depth was defined as the fraction of total T cells that were SARS-CoV-2-associated. Using the MIRA data, every spike-specific TCR was mapped to the spike region that the TCR reacted to and assigned to either a CD4 or a CD8 class. Log10-transformed breadth and depth values were compared by one-way ANOVA with Sidak's multiple comparisons tests. TCRdb's version of the immuneACCESS table is confined to in-frame rearrangements and falls short of the full clone set. An unresolved V gene accounts for under half of the shortfall where checked; the remainder is of unknown origin. V and J calls and clone size come straight from that table; D and trimming were deduced from the DNA. The sample includes around 120,000 clones, with roughly 88% observed a single time. Less than 8% of the sample belongs to the ten largest clones.

Read against the paper, the sample's time point label means: baseline before first vaccination. Vaccinee samples came from UK trials COV001 and COV002, including a single-blind randomized controlled phase 2/3 trial of AZD1222 (ChAdOx1 nCoV-19) in healthy adults. For TCRbeta chain sequencing, PBMC samples from trial participants were taken at day 0 and at day 28 after the second dose. Summary of the overall study and its limitations: Because no day 14 peak-response samples were available, repertoires were characterized only after the peak T cell response. The 56-69-year group was small, and its depth increase did not reach significance, likely because of low power. Most participants were white British and females outnumbered males, and the authors suggested that clonal diversity may have been underestimated. The whole spike protein was spanned by vaccine-associated CD4 TCRs, and dominant responses were seen in regions 160-218 and 743-854. A significant rise in spike-specific TCR breadth and depth was observed after two AZD1222 doses relative to day 0 and relative to MenACWY recipients. Conclusions about previously exposed vaccinees were limited because only six AZD1222 recipients were SARS-CoV-2 seropositive at baseline. Epitopes outside the regions mutated in the B.1.351 and B.1.1.7 variants were reportedly recognized by nearly half of the unique spike-specific TCRs.

The TCR comes from an adult in good health. The source material was peripheral blood, sampled on day 0 of AZD1222 vaccination. The V gene is TRBV7-2 and the J gene is TRBJ1-6; D gene: possibly TRBD1, on 5 matching bases. The CDR3 region has the sequence CASSLQGTDNSPLHF. The DNA sequence is given as TGTGCCAGCAGCTTACAAGGGACGGACAATTCACCCCTCCACTTT.